Listed below are T cell receptor beta chains from one sample, sequenced in a study of identical twins. TCRdb independently ran MiXCR on the 5' RACE reads; one entry per CDR3 protein. The data contain over 500,000 distinct CDR3 sequences, around 20% of them singletons. Separately, the same data were catalogued under a study of T cells expressing NK-cell markers.

Sequencing used CD4+ T cells sorted from blood. The source of these receptors is a woman aged 18 to 35 in good health. Each CDR3 is given with its conserved first and last residue. Fields, in order: CDR3 DNA, CDR3 protein, V gene, clone size, J gene, D gene. D genes are given only for firm matches. Not all rows give a size; the values are once, few, many and, for expanded clones, a class.

DNA: TGTGCCAGCAGTCCGAACGTAGGGACAGGGGCTAGGTTCTACGAGCAGTACTTC
CDR3: CASSPNVGTGARFYEQYF
V: TRBV12-3/TRBV12-4
size: .
J: TRBJ2-7
D: TRBD1

DNA: TGCAGCGTCGCAGACCCATACACTGAAGCTTTCTTT
CDR3: CSVADPYTEAFF
V: TRBV29-1
size: few
J: TRBJ1-1
D: .

DNA: TGTGCCAGCAGCTTAAGCGGCCAAAAACTGTTTTTT
CDR3: CASSLSGQKLFF
V: TRBV7-2
size: .
J: TRBJ1-4
D: .

DNA: TGTGCCAGCAGCTTATTATATTTTAGCGACCGAAATGAGCAGTTCTTC
CDR3: CASSLLYFSDRNEQFF
V: TRBV7-8
size: .
J: TRBJ2-1
D: .

DNA: TGTGCCAGCAGCCCCAGGAACGGACAGCGCTATGGCTACACCTTC
CDR3: CASSPRNGQRYGYTF
V: TRBV7-3
size: .
J: TRBJ1-2
D: .

DNA: TGTGCCAGCAGTTTAGCGGGGGGGTACCAAGAGACCCAGTACTTC
CDR3: CASSLAGGYQETQYF
V: TRBV27
size: .
J: TRBJ2-5
D: TRBD2

DNA: TGTGCCAGCAGCCTCCTCCGACAGGGGGATAACTATGGCTACACCTTC
CDR3: CASSLLRQGDNYGYTF
V: TRBV7-6
size: few
J: TRBJ1-2
D: TRBD1

DNA: TGTGCCAGCAGCCCCCTAGCGGGGACAATCACAGATACGCAGTATTTT
CDR3: CASSPLAGTITDTQYF
V: TRBV9
size: .
J: TRBJ2-3
D: TRBD2

DNA: TGTGCCAGCAGTGTGACAGGGGGCACTGAAGCTTTCTTT
CDR3: CASSVTGGTEAFF
V: TRBV9
size: many
J: TRBJ1-1
D: TRBD1

DNA: TGTGCCACCAGCCTCCTCGAGGGCAATCAGCCCCAGCATTTT
CDR3: CATSLLEGNQPQHF
V: TRBV15
size: .
J: TRBJ1-5
D: .

DNA: TGCGCCAGCAGAGAATCGGGCCACTCCTACAATGAGCAGTTCTTC
CDR3: CASRESGHSYNEQFF
V: TRBV5-1
size: many
J: TRBJ2-1
D: .

DNA: TGCAGCGGAAATGACAGGGGGGCCACTGAAGCTTTCTTT
CDR3: CSGNDRGATEAFF
V: TRBV29-1
size: many
J: TRBJ1-1
D: TRBD1

DNA: TGTGCCAGCAGTTACCGTACTGGGTCTTTCACAGATACGCAGTATTTT
CDR3: CASSYRTGSFTDTQYF
V: TRBV6-5
size: .
J: TRBJ2-3
D: .

DNA: TGTGCCAGCGGAGGCGGCCGGGCCAGGGGAGAGACCCAGTACTTC
CDR3: CASGGGRARGETQYF
V: TRBV12-3/TRBV12-4
size: many
J: TRBJ2-5
D: .

DNA: TGCGCCAGCAGCTTGGACGGGCACGGTCAGCCCCAGCATTTT
CDR3: CASSLDGHGQPQHF
V: TRBV5-1
size: .
J: TRBJ1-5
D: .

DNA: TGCGCCAGCAGCTTGGACCCTAGGGGGCCGAGCTCCTACGAGCAGTACTTC
CDR3: CASSLDPRGPSSYEQYF
V: TRBV5-1
size: few
J: TRBJ2-7
D: TRBD1

DNA: TGCAGTGCCCTGGGACTAGACCGATACAATGAGCAGTTCTTC
CDR3: CSALGLDRYNEQFF
V: TRBV20-1
size: many
J: TRBJ2-1
D: TRBD2

DNA: TGTGCCAGCAGTTTAGAGCGGGAGGGGAATAATGAGCAGTTCTTC
CDR3: CASSLEREGNNEQFF
V: TRBV12-3/TRBV12-4
size: .
J: TRBJ2-1
D: TRBD2

DNA: TGCGCCAGGTGGGAGAAAAAACTGTTTTTT
CDR3: CARWEKKLFF
V: TRBV4-1
size: .
J: TRBJ1-4
D: .

DNA: TGTGCCAGCAGTTACACCTGGACTACGAGCTCCTACGAGCAGTACTTC
CDR3: CASSYTWTTSSYEQYF
V: TRBV6-5
size: few
J: TRBJ2-7
D: .

DNA: TGCAGCTCCCTGGGGGGTCGCATGAACACTGAAGCTTTCTTT
CDR3: CSSLGGRMNTEAFF
V: TRBV29-1
size: .
J: TRBJ1-1
D: .

DNA: TGCAGTGGCTTGGCAGGGAACACCGGGGAGCTGTTTTTT
CDR3: CSGLAGNTGELFF
V: TRBV20-1
size: .
J: TRBJ2-2
D: .

DNA: TGTGCCAGCAGTGACGAGGGACTAGCGGGGAATGAGCAGTTCTTC
CDR3: CASSDEGLAGNEQFF
V: TRBV6-4
size: .
J: TRBJ2-1
D: TRBD2

DNA: TGTGCCAGCAGCATCCGGACTAGCGGAGGGGCCGGGGAGCTGTTTTTT
CDR3: CASSIRTSGGAGELFF
V: TRBV9
size: .
J: TRBJ2-2
D: TRBD2

DNA: TGTGCCAGCAGCCCGACTAGCGGGAGGGAGACCCAGTACTTC
CDR3: CASSPTSGRETQYF
V: TRBV12-3/TRBV12-4
size: many
J: TRBJ2-5
D: TRBD2

DNA: TGCAGCGTTACGGTGAGGTCCTACAATGAGCAGTTCTTC
CDR3: CSVTVRSYNEQFF
V: TRBV29-1
size: few
J: TRBJ2-1
D: .

DNA: TGTGCCAGCCTATTGGGGGGGGGCACAGATACGCAGTATTTT
CDR3: CASLLGGGTDTQYF
V: TRBV25-1
size: .
J: TRBJ2-3
D: TRBD2

DNA: TGTGCCAGCACCGGGCCAACTGAAGCTTTCTTT
CDR3: CASTGPTEAFF
V: TRBV6-6
size: .
J: TRBJ1-1
D: .

DNA: TGCGCCAGCAGCCCCCTCCGGGCGGAGTACTATGCCTACACCTTC
CDR3: CASSPLRAEYYAYTF
V: TRBV4-3
size: .
J: TRBJ1-2
D: .

DNA: TGCAGTGCCACCGACCCGCTCTCCTACAATGAGCAGTTCTTC
CDR3: CSATDPLSYNEQFF
V: TRBV20-1
size: few
J: TRBJ2-1
D: .

DNA: TGCAGCGTCCAGGACAGCGAGGAAAAACTGTTTTTT
CDR3: CSVQDSEEKLFF
V: TRBV29-1
size: few
J: TRBJ1-4
D: .

DNA: TGTGCCAGCAGTTACTCGTTAGTCCGTCGGGCAGGGAGGCAACATGGCTACACCTTC
CDR3: CASSYSLVRRAGRQHGYTF
V: TRBV6-5
size: few
J: TRBJ1-2
D: .

DNA: TGTGCCAGCAGCCCAACTAGCGCTGCTGGGGCCAACGTCCTGACTTTC
CDR3: CASSPTSAAGANVLTF
V: TRBV7-8
size: .
J: TRBJ2-6
D: TRBD2

DNA: TGTGCCAGCACCGACTCCGGGCCTCAGAGGAACAATGAGCAGTTCTTC
CDR3: CASTDSGPQRNNEQFF
V: TRBV28
size: few
J: TRBJ2-1
D: .

DNA: TGTGCCAGCAGCTCCTCTGCAGGCTCCTACGAGCAGTACTTC
CDR3: CASSSSAGSYEQYF
V: TRBV7-2
size: .
J: TRBJ2-7
D: .

DNA: TGTGCCAGCAGTTACAGACAGGGGCGCAACGAGCAGTTCTTC
CDR3: CASSYRQGRNEQFF
V: TRBV6-2/TRBV6-3
size: .
J: TRBJ2-1
D: TRBD1

DNA: TGCAACTGCCGGCAAGCAAGCACAGATACGCAGTATTTT
CDR3: CNCRQASTDTQYF
V: TRBV20-1
size: few
J: TRBJ2-3
D: .

DNA: TGTGCCAGCAGACCGACAGGGATCGGCGAAGCTTTCTTT
CDR3: CASRPTGIGEAFF
V: TRBV6-1
size: .
J: TRBJ1-1
D: TRBD1

DNA: TGCGCCAGCAGCCATCACCTTAGCGGAAACACCGGGGAGCTGTTTTTT
CDR3: CASSHHLSGNTGELFF
V: TRBV4-3
size: few
J: TRBJ2-2
D: .

DNA: TGTGCCAGCAGTCGGGTGGTGAACACTGAAGCTTTCTTT
CDR3: CASSRVVNTEAFF
V: TRBV12-3/TRBV12-4
size: many
J: TRBJ1-1
D: .